One sample yielded the 22 T cell receptor beta chains listed below, sequenced in a study of blood T cell repertoires in COVID-19. Produced via immunoSEQ multiplex PCR; TCRdb's table is partial and in-frame only. The table lists 99,000 or so clones, 81% of them singletons, with 30% to 45% in the top ten. The specimen was peripheral blood. All receptors derive from a man older than 75 with acute or convalescent COVID-19.

V usage is TRBV6-2 or TRBV6-3 and J usage is TRBJ2-3; TRBD2 agrees at 12 bases. The CDR3 totals 17 residues. The germline V gene has CDR1 MNHEY and CDR2 SVGEGT. V lost 0 bases and J lost 5; bases outside the gene matches: 6. The CDR3 reads CASSYSSTSGRIDTQYF. In DNA form, the CDR3 reads TGTGCCAGCAGTTACTCGTCGACTAGCGGGAGAATAGATACGCAGTATTTT.

The chain employs TRBV24-1 and TRBJ2-7; TRBD1 matches at 10 bases. CDR3 size: 15 residues. Germline CDR1 reads KGHDR; CDR2 reads SFDVKD. J lost 7 bases, V lost 3 bases, and 8 bases had no gene match. CDR3: CATSDSGTGAGEQYF. CDR3 DNA: TGTGCCACCAGTGATAGTGGGACAGGGGCGGGGGAGCAGTACTTC.

In this sample, this clone turned up once. This chain joins TRBV5-1 and TRBJ2-3; 13 nucleotides line up with TRBD2. Germline V gives CDR1 SGHRS, CDR2 YFSETQ. The CDR3 spans 16 residues. V dropped 3 bases and J dropped 2; count of bases not matched to a gene: 3. CDR3 in amino acids: CASSSGLAGVTDTQYF. Here the CDR3 DNA reads TGCGCCAGCAGCTCAGGACTAGCGGGAGTCACAGATACGCAGTATTTT.

This chain joins TRBV28 and TRBJ2-1, with D unclear. This CDR3 has 13 residues. V was trimmed by 6 bases and J by 0 bases, leaving 6 bases between them. The germline CDR1 and CDR2 sequences are MDHEN and SYDVKM. This CDR3 is CASSISSYNEQFF. In DNA form, the CDR3 reads TGTGCCAGCAGCATTAGCTCCTACAATGAGCAGTTCTTC.

The sample holds one count of this clone. CDR3 sequence (DNA): TGCGCCAGCAGCTTGGGGGGAGCCGAGCAGTACTTC. Its protein product is CASSLGGAEQYF. The V and J genes are TRBV5-1 and TRBJ2-7; TRBD2 might be the D (5 bases). V lost 0 bases and J lost 6, with 7 bases in between. Per germline, CDR1 SGHRS and CDR2 YFSETQ. This CDR3 has 12 amino acids.

The chain links TRBV9 to TRBJ2-2, with 11 nucleotides matching TRBD2. The V segment lost 0 bases and the J segment 5 bases; nucleotides outside the gene matches: 6. Germline-derived CDR1 and CDR2 are SGDLS and YYNGEE. The CDR3 totals 17 residues. DNA of the CDR3: TGTGCCAGCAGCGTAGTTGGGCTAGCGGGAGGTACCGGGGAGCTGTTTTTT. It is translated as CASSVVGLAGGTGELFF.

This sequence joins TRBV19 and TRBJ2-2; 7 bases are shared with TRBD1. Per the germline V gene, CDR1 is LNHDA and CDR2 is SQIVND (reference sequence). The trim removed 5 bases at V and 5 bases at J, leaving 5 bases unmatched. The CDR3 sequence is 14 residues long. The CDR3 spells CASSEQTGTGELFF. CDR3 DNA sequence: TGTGCCAGTAGTGAACAGACAGGGACCGGGGAGCTGTTTTTT. The full variable domain, its missing parts supplied by reference TRBV19 and TRBJ2-2, is DGGITQSPKYLFRKEGQNVTLSCEQNLNHDAMYWYRQDPGQGLRLIYYSQIVNDFQKGDIAEGYSVSREKKESFPLTVTSAQKNPTAFYLCASSEQTGTGELFFGEGSRLTVL.

This clone was recorded once. The rearrangement joins TRBV7-9 to TRBJ2-1; 15 bases fit TRBD2. The trim removed 5 bases at V and 10 bases at J, leaving 6 bases unmatched. The V gene's germline CDR1 is SEHNR and CDR2 FQNEAQ (reference sequence). This CDR3 is built from 15 residues. CDR3 region: CASSPGLAGGEEQFF. CDR3 in DNA: TGTGCCAGCAGCCCCGGACTAGCGGGAGGGGAAGAGCAGTTCTTC.

This clone was picked up one time. The V call is TRBV5-1, the J call TRBJ2-1; 7 nucleotides match TRBD1. The J segment lost 4 bases and the V segment lost 3 bases, leaving 7 bases of the junction unmatched. The CDR3 runs 15 residues. Germline values: CDR1 SGHRS, CDR2 YFSETQ. The chain's CDR3 is CASSWDSSEYNEQFF. The CDR3 region has the DNA TGCGCCAGCAGCTGGGACAGCTCAGAATACAATGAGCAGTTCTTC.

J is TRBJ1-2 and V is TRBV19; 10 bases align to TRBD1. The V gene end was trimmed by 4 bases and the J gene end by 4 bases; junction bases not matched to a gene: 3. The CDR3 covers 14 residues. The germline gives CDR1 LNHDA, CDR2 SQIVND (reference sequence). The CDR3 DNA reads TGTGCCAGTAGTACGACAGGGGGCAGCTATGGCTACACCTTC. This encodes CASSTTGGSYGYTF.

The chain has TRBV24-1 and TRBJ2-2, with TRBD2 matching over 7 bases. CDR3 length: 17 residues. V lost 6 bases to trimming and J lost 4 bases; unmatched junction nucleotides: 13. Germline CDR1 KGHDR, CDR2 SFDVKD. CDR3 sequence: CATSPLRGSTGTGELFF. CDR3 sequence (DNA): TGTGCCACCAGTCCTCTTCGCGGGAGCACGGGCACCGGGGAGCTGTTTTTT.

This clone was detected only once. The chain is built from TRBV6-5 and TRBJ2-1; D is possibly TRBD1 (6 bases). The CDR3 spans 15 residues. Looked up from germline, CDR1 is MNHEY and CDR2 is SVGAGI. With 6 bases removed from V and 0 bases from J, the gap between germline ends came to 12 bases. The CDR3 sequence is CASRHDRNSYNEQFF. Here the CDR3 DNA reads TGTGCCAGCAGACACGACAGGAACTCCTACAATGAGCAGTTCTTC.

The chain has TRBV5-1 and TRBJ1-1; 8 nucleotides agree with TRBD1. Unmatched junction bases numbered 9, after V lost 7 bases and J lost 4 bases. Germline V gives CDR1 SGHRS, CDR2 YFSETQ. This CDR3 region has 14 residues. In DNA form, the CDR3 reads TGCGCCAGCCAGGGGGCAGGGAGCGGCACTGAAGCTTTCTTT. It is translated as CASQGAGSGTEAFF.

The rearrangement links TRBV5-6 to TRBJ2-7; 9 positions match TRBD1. The CDR3 spans 14 residues. V lost 0 bases, J lost 2 bases, and 0 bases stayed unmatched. Germline V lookup: CDR1 SGHDT, CDR2 YYEEEE. The chain's CDR3 is CASSLGQGAYEQYF. In DNA, the CDR3 is TGTGCCAGCAGCTTGGGACAGGGGGCCTACGAGCAGTACTTC.

The chain carries TRBV18 and TRBJ2-3; 7 nucleotides line up with TRBD2. The V gene's germline CDR1 is KGHSH and CDR2 LQKENI. This CDR3 region has 15 residues. J was trimmed by 2 bases and V by 10 bases; bases with no gene match: 12. CDR3 amino acids: CATSGGRVITDTQYF. The CDR3 DNA reads TGTGCCACCTCGGGAGGCCGAGTCATCACAGATACGCAGTATTTT.

This clone was observed a handful of times. This CDR3 is CASRALLDNEQFF. The CDR3 DNA follows: TGTGCCAGCAGGGCGCTTCTAGACAATGAGCAGTTCTTC. The chain couples TRBV6-5 to TRBJ2-1, with no clear D. The CDR3 sequence is 13 residues long. V lost 6 bases and J lost 5, with 11 bases in between. Germline V gene lookup returns CDR1 MNHEY and CDR2 SVGAGI.

This chain connects TRBV6-6 to TRBJ2-3, with 7 positions matching TRBD2. CDR1 and CDR2 (germline): MNHNY, SVGAGI (reference sequence). The CDR3 contains 15 residues. With V trimmed by 0 bases and J by 4 bases, 4 bases remained unmatched. Here the CDR3 DNA reads TGTGCCAGCAGTTACTCGGCTAGCGGATCAGATACGCAGTATTTT. It is translated as CASSYSASGSDTQYF.

This sequence joins TRBV19 and TRBJ2-1, with 9 bases that match TRBD1. With 3 bases clipped from V and 7 bases from J, the junction kept 7 bases outside the gene matches. The germline CDR1 and CDR2 sequences are LNHDA and SQIVND (reference sequence). The CDR3 has 15 amino acids. The CDR3 DNA reads TGTGCCAGTAGTATCCCCGCGACAGGGGGGAATGAGCAGTTCTTC. Its translation is CASSIPATGGNEQFF.

This chain joins TRBV28 and TRBJ1-5, with TRBD1 matching over 10 bases. The CDR3 is 15 amino acids. The V segment lost 6 bases and the J segment 6 bases; nucleotides outside the gene matches: 8. CDR1 is MDHEN, CDR2 SYDVKM, per germline. CDR3 loop: CASRRQGARGQPQHF. CDR3 DNA: TGTGCCAGCAGAAGACAGGGGGCTCGGGGTCAGCCCCAGCATTTT.

This chain joins TRBV19 and TRBJ1-1, with 8 positions matching TRBD1. Germline V gene sequence: CDR1 LNHDA, CDR2 SQIVND (reference sequence). The CDR3 is made up of 15 amino acids. V gave up 4 bases and J gave up 4 bases; unmatched junction bases: 8. The CDR3 sequence is CASSNQGARSTEAFF. The CDR3, as DNA: TGTGCCAGTAGTAATCAGGGGGCGCGGAGCACTGAAGCTTTCTTT.

About this clone: This specimen includes other DNA sequences encoding the same CDR3. The chain couples TRBV7-9 to TRBJ1-1, with D possibly matching TRBD1 (5 bases). From germline, CDR1 is SEHNR and CDR2 FQNEAQ (reference sequence). Trimming removed 2 bases at V and 3 bases at J, with 7 bases between. The length of the CDR3 is 13 residues. The CDR3 DNA reads TGTGCCAGCAGCTTAACGGGGGACACTGAAGCTTTCTTT. The encoded protein is CASSLTGDTEAFF. Full variable domain (rest looked up from reference TRBV7-9 and TRBJ1-1): DTGVSQNPRHKITKRGQNVTFRCDPISEHNRLYWYRQTLGQGPEFLTYFQNEAQLEKSRLLSDRFSAERPKGSFSTLEIQRTEQGDSAMYLCASSLTGDTEAFFGQGTRLTVV.

The chain combines TRBV5-6 with TRBJ1-2; D is possibly TRBD1 (5 bases). With 0 bases removed from V and 8 bases from J, the gap between germline ends came to 11 bases. The CDR3 loop spans 13 amino acids. Germline V lookup: CDR1 SGHDT, CDR2 YYEEEE. CDR3 nucleotides: TGTGCCAGCAGCTTGGACCAGGGTGAGGGCTACACCTTC. Its protein is CASSLDQGEGYTF.